Presented here are 9 T cell receptor beta chains from one specimen sequenced in a study of T cell responses to AZD1222 COVID-19 vaccine. The data were produced by immunoSEQ multiplex PCR, yet TCRdb's version contains in-frame clones alone and is incomplete. The sample yields more than 85,000 clones, around nine tenths seen once. The sequences come from peripheral blood, collected on day 0 of AZD1222 vaccination. These TCRs come from an adult in good health.

CDR3 in amino acids: CASSPGTGRYTF. In DNA, the CDR3 is TGTGCCAGCTCACCCGGTACAGGCCGCTACACCTTC. V usage is TRBV18 and J usage is TRBJ1-2, with a tentative D call TRBD1 (5 bases). V lost 3 bases to trimming and J lost 9 bases, with 11 bases between them. Per the germline V gene, CDR1 is KGHSH and CDR2 is LQKENI. The CDR3 extends over 12 amino acids.

This chain connects TRBV24-1 to TRBJ1-5; unclear D gene. With 4 bases removed from V and 4 bases from J, the gap between germline ends came to 4 bases. This CDR3 region has 12 residues. CDR1 and CDR2 (germline): KGHDR, SFDVKD. The CDR3 here is CATSDENQPQHF. The CDR3 DNA follows: TGTGCCACCAGTGACGAAAATCAGCCCCAGCATTTT.

The V gene is TRBV5-1, the J gene TRBJ1-1; 12 bases map to TRBD1. The germline CDR1 and CDR2 sequences are SGHRS and YFSETQ. The CDR3 loop spans 15 amino acids. J was trimmed by 4 bases and V by 4 bases; bases with no gene match: 5. The CDR3 loop is CASSPGQGAVTEAFF. CDR3 DNA sequence: TGCGCCAGCAGCCCGGGACAGGGGGCGGTCACTGAAGCTTTCTTT.

The rearrangement links TRBV9 to TRBJ2-3, with 7 bases identical to TRBD1. Germline V gene lookup returns CDR1 SGDLS and CDR2 YYNGEE. This CDR3 comprises 14 residues. The J segment lost 3 bases and the V segment lost 7 bases, leaving 8 bases of the junction unmatched. CDR3: CASGQRGLTDTQYF. In DNA, the CDR3 is TGTGCCAGCGGCCAAAGGGGGCTAACAGATACGCAGTATTTT.

The chain joins TRBV15 to TRBJ1-1, with 7 bases fitting TRBD1. This CDR3 has 15 amino acids. The trim removed 0 bases at V and 5 bases at J, leaving 6 bases unmatched. Germline V CDR1 and CDR2: LNHNV, YYDKDF (reference sequence). This chain's CDR3 is CATSRERGRGTEAFF. Written as DNA, the CDR3 is TGTGCCACCAGCAGAGAAAGGGGGCGAGGGACTGAAGCTTTCTTT.

The chain recombines TRBV5-1 with TRBJ2-7, with D perhaps matching TRBD2 (5 bases). Germline CDR1 is SGHRS and CDR2 is YFSETQ. The CDR3 is made up of 15 amino acids. Deletions cut 2 bases from V and 0 bases from J, with 12 bases between. The CDR3 region has the DNA TGCGCCAGCAGCTTTGACTGGGGAGCCTCCTACGAGCAGTACTTC. This encodes CASSFDWGASYEQYF.

The rearrangement links TRBV3-1 (or the pseudogene TRBV3-2) to TRBJ1-1; 10 bases match TRBD1. The CDR3 extends over 14 amino acids. In germline, CDR1 is LGHDT, CDR2 YNNKEL (reference sequence). The junction had 3 bases not matched to a gene; V was cut back by 1 base and J by 7 bases. The CDR3 reads CASSQGTGGGEAFF. The CDR3 DNA sequence: TGTGCCAGCAGCCAAGGGACAGGGGGAGGTGAAGCTTTCTTT.

The chain joins TRBV6-2 or TRBV6-3 to TRBJ1-5; D not certain. The CDR3 length is 14 residues. CDR1 MNHEY and CDR2 SVGEGT come from the germline V gene. Deletions cut 4 bases from V and 0 bases from J, with 7 bases between. Written as DNA, the CDR3 is TGTGCCAGCAGTTTCGGTGTTAGCAATCAGCCCCAGCATTTT. Its translation: CASSFGVSNQPQHF.

V gene TRBV6-1 combines with J gene TRBJ2-7; D may correspond to TRBD1 or TRBD2 (6 bases each). The germline gives CDR1 MNHNS, CDR2 SASEGT. This CDR3 spans 13 amino acids. CDR3 sequence (DNA): TGTGCCAGCAGTGAAGCTCTGTCGGGGGCGGCTCGGGTC. This codes for CASSEALSGAARV.